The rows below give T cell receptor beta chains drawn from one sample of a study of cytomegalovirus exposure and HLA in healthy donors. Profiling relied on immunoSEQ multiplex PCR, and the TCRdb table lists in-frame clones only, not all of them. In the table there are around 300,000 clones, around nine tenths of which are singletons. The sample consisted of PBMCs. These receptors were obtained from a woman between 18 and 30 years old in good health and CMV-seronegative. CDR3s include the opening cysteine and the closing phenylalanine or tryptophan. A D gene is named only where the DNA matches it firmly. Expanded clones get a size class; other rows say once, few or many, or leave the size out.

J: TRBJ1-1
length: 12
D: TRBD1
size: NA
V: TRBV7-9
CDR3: CSSSSGQLEAFF
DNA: TGTTCCAGCAGCTCGGGACAGCTTGAAGCTTTCTTT

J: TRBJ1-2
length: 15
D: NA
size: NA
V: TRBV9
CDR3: CASSVGQTANYGYTF
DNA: TGTGCCAGCAGCGTAGGGCAGACAGCTAACTATGGCTACACCTTC

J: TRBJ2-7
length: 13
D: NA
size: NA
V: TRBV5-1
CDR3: CASSSRLVDEQYF
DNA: TGCGCCAGCAGCTCCAGGTTGGTCGACGAGCAGTACTTC

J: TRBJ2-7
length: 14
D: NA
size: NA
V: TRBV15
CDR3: CATSRDEGTGEQYF
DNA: TGTGCCACCAGCAGAGATGAGGGTACGGGCGAGCAGTACTTC

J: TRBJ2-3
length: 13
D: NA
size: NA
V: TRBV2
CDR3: CASTTLASDTQYF
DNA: TGTGCCAGCACGACGTTAGCCTCAGATACGCAGTATTTT

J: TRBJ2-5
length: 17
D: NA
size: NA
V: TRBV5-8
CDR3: CASSFYRVGSQQETQYF
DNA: TGTGCCAGCAGCTTCTACAGGGTTGGGTCCCAACAAGAGACCCAGTACTTC

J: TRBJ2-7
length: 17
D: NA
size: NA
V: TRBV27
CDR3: CATSLYGGGGGQYEQYF
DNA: TGTGCCACCAGTTTATATGGGGGTGGTGGGGGCCAGTACGAGCAGTACTTC

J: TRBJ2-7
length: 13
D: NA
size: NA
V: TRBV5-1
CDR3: CASSLGTEYEQYF
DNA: TGCGCCAGCAGCTTGGGGACAGAATACGAGCAGTACTTC

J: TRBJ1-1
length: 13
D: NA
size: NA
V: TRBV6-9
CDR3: CASTLPPYTEAFF
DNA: TGTGCCAGCACCCTACCCCCTTACACTGAAGCTTTCTTT

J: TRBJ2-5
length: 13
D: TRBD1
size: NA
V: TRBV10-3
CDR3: CAISGQGAETQYF
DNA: TGTGCCATCAGTGGACAGGGGGCAGAGACCCAGTACTTC

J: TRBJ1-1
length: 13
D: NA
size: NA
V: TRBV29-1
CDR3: CSVVYGSGAEAFF
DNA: TGCAGCGTTGTGTATGGTTCGGGTGCTGAAGCTTTCTTT

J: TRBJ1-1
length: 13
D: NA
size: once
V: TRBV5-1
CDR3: CASSLPPSTEAFF
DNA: TGCGCCAGCAGCTTGCCTCCGAGCACTGAAGCTTTCTTT

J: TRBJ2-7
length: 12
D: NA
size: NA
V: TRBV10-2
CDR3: CASSAQAYEQYF
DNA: TGCGCCAGCAGTGCCCAGGCCTACGAGCAGTACTTC

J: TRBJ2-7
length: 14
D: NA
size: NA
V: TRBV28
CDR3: CASSSGQGTYEQYF
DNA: TGTGCCAGCAGTTCCGGCCAGGGAACTTACGAGCAGTACTTC

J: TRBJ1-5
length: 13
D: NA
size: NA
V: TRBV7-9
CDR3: CASTTGSNQPQHF
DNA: TGTGCCAGCACGACTGGAAGCAATCAGCCCCAGCATTTT

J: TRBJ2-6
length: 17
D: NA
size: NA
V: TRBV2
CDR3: CARSLGGANSGANVLTF
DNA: TGTGCCAGGAGCTTAGGGGGGGCCAACTCTGGGGCCAACGTCCTGACTTTC

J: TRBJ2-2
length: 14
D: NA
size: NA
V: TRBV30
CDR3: CAWRTTRPGGELFF
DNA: TGTGCCTGGAGAACAACTAGGCCCGGAGGGGAGCTGTTTTTT

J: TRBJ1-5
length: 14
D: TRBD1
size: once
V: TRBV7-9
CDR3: CSSSSGGGNQPQHF
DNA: TGTTCCAGCAGTTCAGGGGGCGGCAATCAGCCCCAGCATTTT

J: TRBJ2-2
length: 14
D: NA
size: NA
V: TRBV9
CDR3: CASSGTVNTGELFF
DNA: TGTGCCAGCAGCGGGACAGTGAACACCGGGGAGCTGTTTTTT

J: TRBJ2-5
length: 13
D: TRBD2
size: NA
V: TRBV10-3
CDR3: CATLAGLQETQYF
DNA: TGTGCCACCTTAGCGGGCCTGCAAGAGACCCAGTACTTC

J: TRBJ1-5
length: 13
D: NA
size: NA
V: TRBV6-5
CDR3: CASRSQGNQPQHF
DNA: TGTGCCAGCAGGTCTCAGGGTAACCAGCCCCAGCATTTT

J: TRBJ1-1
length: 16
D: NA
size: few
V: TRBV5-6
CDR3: CASSLFGALVGTEAFF
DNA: TGTGCCAGCAGCTTGTTTGGGGCTCTAGTGGGTACTGAAGCTTTCTTT

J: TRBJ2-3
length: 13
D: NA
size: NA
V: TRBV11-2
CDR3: CASSARLTDTQYF
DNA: TGTGCCAGCAGCGCCCGACTGACAGATACGCAGTATTTT

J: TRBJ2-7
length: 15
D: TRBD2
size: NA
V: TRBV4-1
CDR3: CASSQAKAGSYEQYF
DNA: TGCGCCAGCAGCCAAGCCAAAGCGGGATCCTACGAGCAGTACTTC

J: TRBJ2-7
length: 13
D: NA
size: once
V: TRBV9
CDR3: CASSPPGGERQYF
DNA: TGTGCCAGCAGCCCCCCGGGCGGGGAACGGCAGTACTTC

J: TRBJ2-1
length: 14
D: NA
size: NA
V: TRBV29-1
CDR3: CSVVGADIYNEQFF
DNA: TGCAGCGTTGTTGGCGCAGACATATACAATGAGCAGTTCTTC

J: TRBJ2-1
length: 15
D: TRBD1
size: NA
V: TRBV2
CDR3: CASKFRDSIYNEQFF
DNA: TGTGCCAGCAAATTCCGGGACAGCATTTACAATGAGCAGTTCTTC

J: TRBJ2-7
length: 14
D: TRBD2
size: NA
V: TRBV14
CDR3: CASSRAGRVYEQYF
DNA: TGTGCCAGCAGCCGAGCGGGGCGAGTCTACGAGCAGTACTTC

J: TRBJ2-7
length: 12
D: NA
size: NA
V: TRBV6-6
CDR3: CASSYRSYEQYF
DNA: TGTGCCAGCAGTTATCGCTCCTACGAGCAGTACTTC

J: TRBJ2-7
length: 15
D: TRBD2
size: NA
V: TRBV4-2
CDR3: CASSQGLAGSYEQYF
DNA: TGTGCCAGCAGCCAAGGACTAGCGGGCTCCTACGAGCAGTACTTC

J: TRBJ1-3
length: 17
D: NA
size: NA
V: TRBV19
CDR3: CASIRNSGGTSGNTIYF
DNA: TGTGCCAGTATTAGGAACTCGGGCGGGACCTCTGGAAACACCATATATTTT

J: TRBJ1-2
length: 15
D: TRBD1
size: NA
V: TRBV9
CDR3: CASSGTGGEWYGYTF
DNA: TGTGCCAGCAGCGGGACAGGGGGCGAGTGGTATGGCTACACCTTC

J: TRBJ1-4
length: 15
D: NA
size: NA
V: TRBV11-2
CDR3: CASSLTGAVNEKLFF
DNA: TGTGCCAGCAGCTTAACTGGGGCCGTAAATGAAAAACTGTTTTTT

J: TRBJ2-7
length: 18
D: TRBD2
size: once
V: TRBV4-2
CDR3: CASSQDSLASGLSYEQYF
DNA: TGTGCCAGCAGCCAAGATAGCCTAGCTAGCGGGCTCTCCTACGAGCAGTACTTC